Each of the 3 T cell receptor beta chains below was sequenced from the same sample in a study of shared clonotypes between healthy human individuals. Sequenced by immunoSEQ multiplex PCR; TCRdb stores in-frame clones only, minus some. In the table there are hundreds of thousands of clones, approximately 96% of which are singletons. The naive CD8 population came from CD45RO-negative cells selected for CCR7, without terminally differentiated effector memory CD45RA+ cells. Specimen: naive CD8+ T cells sorted from blood. The source is a woman aged 30 to 39 in good health.

This sequence joins TRBV13 and TRBJ1-4; 12 nucleotides line up with TRBD1. CDR1 and CDR2 from the germline V gene are PRHDT and FYEKMQ (reference sequence). This CDR3 spans 16 amino acids. V dropped 2 bases and J dropped 5; count of bases not matched to a gene: 3. The CDR3 reads CASSLRGTGGNEKLFF. CDR3 nucleotide sequence: TGTGCCAGCAGCTTAAGGGGGACAGGGGGCAATGAAAAACTGTTTTTT.

The CDR3 DNA sequence: TGTGCCAGCAGCCTGGGACAGGGCTGGACAGATACGCAGTATTTT. This gives the protein CASSLGQGWTDTQYF. V usage is TRBV13 and J usage is TRBJ2-3, with TRBD1 identical over 9 bases. Unmatched junction bases numbered 6, after V lost 5 bases and J lost 3 bases. CDR1 and CDR2 from the germline V gene are PRHDT and FYEKMQ (reference sequence). This CDR3 is 15 amino acids long.

The V and J genes are TRBV2 and TRBJ1-4; 10 nucleotides match TRBD1. V dropped 4 bases and J dropped 3; count of bases not matched to a gene: 5. The CDR3 is 16 residues long. Germline V lookup: CDR1 SNHLY, CDR2 FYNNEI. This chain's CDR3 is CASSAGQGWPNEKLFF. In DNA, the CDR3 is TGTGCCAGCAGTGCGGGACAGGGGTGGCCTAATGAAAAACTGTTTTTT.